This T cell receptor beta chain originates from a study of shared clonotypes between healthy human individuals. This CDR3 region has 14 residues. Germline V lookup: CDR1 MNHEY, CDR2 SVGAGI. The germline V and J ends were trimmed by 6 bases and 8 bases, with 16 bases remaining between them. The donor population consisted of healthy HIV-negative adults with no recent acute infections or vaccinations. TCRdb keeps only in-frame clones here, not all; method: immunoSEQ multiplex PCR. This table has some 2,000,000 clones, approximately 94% appearing once. This sequence originates from a man younger than 35 in good health. This chain links TRBV6-5 with TRBJ1-4, with a tentative D call TRBD1 (6 bases). Input material: naive CD4+ T cells sorted from blood. Subset meaning: CD45RA+ positively selected. CDR3: CASSKQGVREKLFF. CDR3 nucleotides: TGTGCCAGCAGCAAACAGGGTGTTCGGGAAAAACTGTTTTTT.